The present entry profiles one T cell receptor beta chain with its context. What it binds is not known. Reverse transcription of all isolated RNA meant that expressed TCRB transcripts were sequenced. An average of about 3.5 million reads was obtained for naive, central memory and regulatory T cell samples. Repertoires were generated with immunoSEQ multiplex PCR, while TCRdb's copy carries only in-frame clones and drops some. Here the sample spans hundreds of thousands of clones, 11% to 15% being singletons. Germline V lookup: CDR1 SGDLS, CDR2 YYNGEE. The CDR3 sequence is 13 residues long. Trimming removed 4 bases from V and 8 bases from J, with 15 bases in between. The entry originates in a study of beta chain features in type 1 diabetes. Study-wide context: Patients looked much like healthy donors when it came to age, gender and cell yields. Summed over all samples, the examined sorted cells came to roughly 110,000,000. The study, taken as a whole, reports: TCRB CDR3 length was moderately but significantly reduced in all four CD4+ subsets of Type 1 diabetes patients.

J is TRBJ1-2 and V is TRBV9, with D perhaps TRBD1 (5 bases). The sample consisted of naive CD4+ T cells from blood. This sequence was found in a man younger than 30 with type 1 diabetes. The CDR3 DNA sequence: TGTGCCAGCAGCAGGGGCCGGGGGTCCGGCTACACCTTC. Its protein is CASSRGRGSGYTF.